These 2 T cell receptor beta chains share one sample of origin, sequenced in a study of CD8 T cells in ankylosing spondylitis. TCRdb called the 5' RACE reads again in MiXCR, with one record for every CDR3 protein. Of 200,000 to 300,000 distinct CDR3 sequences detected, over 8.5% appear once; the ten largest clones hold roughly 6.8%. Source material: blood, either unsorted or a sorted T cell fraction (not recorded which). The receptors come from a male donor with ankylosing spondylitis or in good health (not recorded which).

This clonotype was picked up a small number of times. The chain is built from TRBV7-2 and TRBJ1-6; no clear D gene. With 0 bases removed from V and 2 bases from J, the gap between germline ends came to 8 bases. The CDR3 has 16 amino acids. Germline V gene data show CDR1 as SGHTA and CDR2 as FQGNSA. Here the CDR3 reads CASSLATSTYNSPLHF. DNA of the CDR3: TGTGCCAGCAGCTTAGCAACGAGCACCTATAATTCACCCCTCCACTTT.

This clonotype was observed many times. The CDR3 reads CSARSQVGGPEAFF. The CDR3 DNA reads as TGCAGTGCTAGATCCCAAGTGGGGGGGCCTGAAGCTTTCTTT. The chain employs TRBV20-1 and TRBJ1-1; tentative D call: TRBD1 (6 bases). V lost 2 bases and J 6 bases, leaving 16 bases between the germline ends. Germline V gene sequence: CDR1 DFQATT, CDR2 SNEGSKA (reference sequence). The CDR3 contains 14 residues.